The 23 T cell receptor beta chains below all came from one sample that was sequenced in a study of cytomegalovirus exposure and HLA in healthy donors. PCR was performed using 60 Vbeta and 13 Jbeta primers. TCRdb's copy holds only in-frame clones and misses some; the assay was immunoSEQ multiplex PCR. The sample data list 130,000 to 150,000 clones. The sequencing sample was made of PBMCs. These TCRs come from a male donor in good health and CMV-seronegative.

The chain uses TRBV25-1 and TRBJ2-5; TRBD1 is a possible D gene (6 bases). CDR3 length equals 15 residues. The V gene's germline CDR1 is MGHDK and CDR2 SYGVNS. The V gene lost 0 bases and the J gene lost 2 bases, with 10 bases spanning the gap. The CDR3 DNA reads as TGTGCCAGCAGTGAATATCTGGGGACACAAGAGACCCAGTACTTC. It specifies CASSEYLGTQETQYF.

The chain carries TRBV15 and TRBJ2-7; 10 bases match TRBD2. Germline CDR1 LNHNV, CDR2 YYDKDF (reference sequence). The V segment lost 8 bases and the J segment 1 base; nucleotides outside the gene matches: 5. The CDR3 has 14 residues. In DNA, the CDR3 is TGTGCCACCTCCCGGACTAGCGGTTCCTACGAGCAGTACTTC. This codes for CATSRTSGSYEQYF.

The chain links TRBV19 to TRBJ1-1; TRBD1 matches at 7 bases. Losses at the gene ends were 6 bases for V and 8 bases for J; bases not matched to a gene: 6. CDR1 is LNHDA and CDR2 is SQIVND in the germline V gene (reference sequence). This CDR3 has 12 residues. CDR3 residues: CASRGDSREAFF. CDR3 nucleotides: TGTGCCAGTAGAGGGGACAGCAGAGAAGCTTTCTTT. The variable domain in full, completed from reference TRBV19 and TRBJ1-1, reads DGGITQSPKYLFRKEGQNVTLSCEQNLNHDAMYWYRQDPGQGLRLIYYSQIVNDFQKGDIAEGYSVSREKKESFPLTVTSAQKNPTAFYLCASRGDSREAFFGQGTRLTVV.

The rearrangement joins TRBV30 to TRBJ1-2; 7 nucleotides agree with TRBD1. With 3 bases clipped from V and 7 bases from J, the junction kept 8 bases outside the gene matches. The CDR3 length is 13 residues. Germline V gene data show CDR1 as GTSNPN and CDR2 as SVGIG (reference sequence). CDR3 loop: CAWSDGTAPGYTF. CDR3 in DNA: TGTGCCTGGAGCGACGGGACAGCACCTGGCTACACCTTC.

CDR3 region: CASSKITSGRGNEQFF. The DNA for the CDR3 is TGTGCCAGCAGCAAAATAACTAGCGGGAGGGGCAATGAGCAGTTCTTC. The chain is built from TRBV7-6 and TRBJ2-1, with 13 bases matching TRBD2. This CDR3 has 16 amino acids. Germline CDR1 SGHVS, CDR2 FNYEAQ. The junction had 7 bases not matched to a gene; V was cut back by 5 bases and J by 6 bases.

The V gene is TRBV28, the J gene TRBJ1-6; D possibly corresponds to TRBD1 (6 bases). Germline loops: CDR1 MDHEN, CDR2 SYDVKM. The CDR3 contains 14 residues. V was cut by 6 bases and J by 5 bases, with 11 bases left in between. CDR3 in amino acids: CASSSTGNNSPLHF. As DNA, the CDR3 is TGTGCCAGCAGCTCTACAGGGAATAATTCACCCCTCCACTTT. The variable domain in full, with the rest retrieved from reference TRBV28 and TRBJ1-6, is DVKVTQSSRYLVKRTGEKVFLECVQDMDHENMFWYRQDPGLGLRLIYFSYDVKMKEKGDIPEGYSVSREKKERFSLILESASTNQTSMYLCASSSTGNNSPLHFGNGTRLTVT.

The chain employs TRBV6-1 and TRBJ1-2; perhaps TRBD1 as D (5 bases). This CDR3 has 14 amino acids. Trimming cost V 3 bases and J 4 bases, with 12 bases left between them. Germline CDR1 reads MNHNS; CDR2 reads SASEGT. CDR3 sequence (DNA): TGTGCCAGCAGTGACCCGACAGTCTTCTATGGCTACACCTTC. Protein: CASSDPTVFYGYTF.

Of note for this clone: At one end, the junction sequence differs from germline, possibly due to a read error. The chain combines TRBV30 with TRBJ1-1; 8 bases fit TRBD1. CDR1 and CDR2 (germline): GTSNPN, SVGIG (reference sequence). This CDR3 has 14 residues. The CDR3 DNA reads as TGTGCCTGGGGACAGGGCCTAACTAGGGGTGAAGATTTCTTT. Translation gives CAWGQGLTRGEDFF.

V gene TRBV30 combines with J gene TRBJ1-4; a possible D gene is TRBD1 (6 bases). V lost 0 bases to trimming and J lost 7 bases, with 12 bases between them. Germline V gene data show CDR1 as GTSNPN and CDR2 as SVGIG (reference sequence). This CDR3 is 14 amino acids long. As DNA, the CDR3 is TGTGCCTGGAGTGTACGAGGGGGAAGTGAAAAACTGTTTTTT. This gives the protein CAWSVRGGSEKLFF.

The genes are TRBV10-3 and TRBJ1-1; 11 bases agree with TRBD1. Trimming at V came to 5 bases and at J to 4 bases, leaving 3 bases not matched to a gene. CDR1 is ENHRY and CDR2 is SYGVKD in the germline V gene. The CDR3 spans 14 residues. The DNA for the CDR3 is TGTGCCATCAGTTCCGGGACAGGGGGCACTGAAGCTTTCTTT. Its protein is CAISSGTGGTEAFF.

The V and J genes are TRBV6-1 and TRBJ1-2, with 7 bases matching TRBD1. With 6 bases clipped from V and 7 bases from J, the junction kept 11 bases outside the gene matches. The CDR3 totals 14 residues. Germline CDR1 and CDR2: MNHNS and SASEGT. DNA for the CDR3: TGTGCCAGCAGGGGACAGATCTTCCCTAGTGGCTACACCTTC. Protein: CASRGQIFPSGYTF.

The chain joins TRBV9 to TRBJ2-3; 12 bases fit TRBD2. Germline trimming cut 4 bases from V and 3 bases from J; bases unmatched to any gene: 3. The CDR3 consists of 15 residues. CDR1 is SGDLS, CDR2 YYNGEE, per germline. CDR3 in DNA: TGTGCCAGCAGCACGACTAGCGGGGGTACAGATACGCAGTATTTT. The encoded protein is CASSTTSGGTDTQYF.

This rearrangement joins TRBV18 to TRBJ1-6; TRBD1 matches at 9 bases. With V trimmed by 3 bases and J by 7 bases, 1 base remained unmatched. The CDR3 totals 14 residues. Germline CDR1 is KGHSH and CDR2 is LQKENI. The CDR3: CASSPGTGNSPLHF. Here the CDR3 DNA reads TGTGCCAGCTCACCCGGGACAGGGAATTCACCCCTCCACTTT.

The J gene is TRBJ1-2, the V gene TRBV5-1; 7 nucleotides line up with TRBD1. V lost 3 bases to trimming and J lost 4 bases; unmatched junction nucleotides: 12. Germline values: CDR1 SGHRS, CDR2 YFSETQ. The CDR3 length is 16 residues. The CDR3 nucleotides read TGCGCCAGCAGCTCCGGGGAAGGGGGCGGTAGCTATGGCTACACCTTC. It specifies CASSSGEGGGSYGYTF.

The CDR3 region is CASSDGQYQETQYF. CDR3 sequence (DNA): TGTGCCAGCAGCGACGGACAGTACCAAGAGACCCAGTACTTC. The rearrangement joins TRBV7-9 to TRBJ2-5, with D perhaps TRBD1 (6 bases). The germline gives CDR1 SEHNR, CDR2 FQNEAQ (reference sequence). The CDR3 totals 14 residues. V was clipped by 5 bases and J by 0 bases, with 10 bases between them.

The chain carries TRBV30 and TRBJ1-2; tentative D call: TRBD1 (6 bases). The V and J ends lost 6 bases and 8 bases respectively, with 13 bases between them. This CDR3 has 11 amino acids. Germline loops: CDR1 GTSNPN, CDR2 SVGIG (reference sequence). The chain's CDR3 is CACGTPGGYTF. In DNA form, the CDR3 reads TGTGCCTGTGGGACACCCGGGGGCTACACCTTC.

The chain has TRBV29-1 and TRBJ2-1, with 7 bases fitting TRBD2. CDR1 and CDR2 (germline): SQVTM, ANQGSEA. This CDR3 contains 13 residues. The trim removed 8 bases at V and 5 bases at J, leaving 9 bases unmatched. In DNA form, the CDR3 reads TGCAGCCCTCGGGGGGACGACGACAATGAGCAGTTCTTC. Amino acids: CSPRGDDDNEQFF.

The CDR3 DNA reads as TGTGCCAGCAGCCAGGGAGGACAGGGGAATTGGTGGCAAGAGACCCAGTACTTC. Translating it yields CASSQGGQGNWWQETQYF. The rearrangement joins TRBV14 to TRBJ2-5; TRBD1 aligns across 9 bases. The germline gives CDR1 SGHDN, CDR2 FVKESK. The CDR3 length is 18 residues. J was trimmed by 2 bases and V by 3 bases; bases with no gene match: 13.

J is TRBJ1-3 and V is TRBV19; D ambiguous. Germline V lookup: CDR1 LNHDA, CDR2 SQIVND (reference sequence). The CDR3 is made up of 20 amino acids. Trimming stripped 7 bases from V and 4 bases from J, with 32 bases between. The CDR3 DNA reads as TGTGCCAGTACCCTGAGGATTACAACGACGGTCTGGTCGGCCGGAAACACCATATATTTT. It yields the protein CASTLRITTTVWSAGNTIYF.

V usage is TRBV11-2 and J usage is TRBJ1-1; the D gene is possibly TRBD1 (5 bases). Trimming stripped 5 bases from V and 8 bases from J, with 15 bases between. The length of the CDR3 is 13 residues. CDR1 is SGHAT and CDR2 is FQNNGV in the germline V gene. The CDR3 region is CASSREGGTEAFF. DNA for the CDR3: TGTGCCAGCAGCCGAGAGGGAGGGACCGAAGCTTTCTTT. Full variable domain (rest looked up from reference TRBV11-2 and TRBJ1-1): EAGVAQSPRYKIIEKRQSVAFWCNPISGHATLYWYQQILGQGPKLLIQFQNNGVVDDSQLPKDRFSAERLKGVDSTLKIQPAKLEDSAVYLCASSREGGTEAFFGQGTRLTVV.

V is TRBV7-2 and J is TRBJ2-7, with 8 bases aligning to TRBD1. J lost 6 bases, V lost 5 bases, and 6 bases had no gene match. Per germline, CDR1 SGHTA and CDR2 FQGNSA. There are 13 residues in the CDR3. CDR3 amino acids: CASSPGQGSEQYF. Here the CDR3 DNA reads TGTGCCAGCAGCCCCGGACAGGGAAGCGAGCAGTACTTC.

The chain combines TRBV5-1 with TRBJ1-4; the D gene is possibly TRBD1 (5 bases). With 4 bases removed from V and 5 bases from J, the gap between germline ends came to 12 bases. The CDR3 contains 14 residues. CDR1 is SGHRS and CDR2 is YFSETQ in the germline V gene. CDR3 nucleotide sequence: TGCGCCAGCAGCCCGGCAGGGAGGAATGAAAAACTGTTTTTT. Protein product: CASSPAGRNEKLFF.

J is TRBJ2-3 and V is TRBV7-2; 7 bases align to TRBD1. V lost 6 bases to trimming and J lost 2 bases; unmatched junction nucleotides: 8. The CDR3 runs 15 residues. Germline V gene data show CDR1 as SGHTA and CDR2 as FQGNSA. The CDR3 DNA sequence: TGTGCCAGCAGTCCCTCCGGGACAGCCACAGATACGCAGTATTTT. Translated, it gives CASSPSGTATDTQYF.